This T cell receptor (beta chain) is from a study of blood T cell repertoires in COVID-19. Study context: Acute and convalescent COVID-19 specimens originated in the United States, Italy and Spain. Nucleic acid was either cDNA or gDNA, and it came from T cells, B-cell-depleted T cells, or PBMCs.

In the original analysis: Cell counts per sample came from amplifying reference gene primers. Clones were sequenced by immunoSEQ multiplex PCR, and TCRdb holds only the in-frame ones, with some missing. For V, J and clone size, that table is used; D and trimming come from the DNA. Of 190,000 or so clones in the sample, around nine tenths were seen once. The sequence came from a woman aged 18 to 35 who had recovered from COVID-19. Sequencing input: peripheral blood.

CDR3 nucleotide sequence: TGCGCCAGCAGTCGAACTGTTCCCGGGGCTGAAGCTTTCTTT. It encodes CASSRTVPGAEAFF. This sequence joins TRBV4-3 and TRBJ1-1; D remains ambiguous. This CDR3 spans 14 amino acids. CDR1 is LGHNA and CDR2 is YSLEER in the germline V gene. Trimming stripped 6 bases from V and 6 bases from J, with 17 bases between.